The clone carrying this T cell receptor beta chain was observed a handful of times. This sample was taken from a study of graft-versus-host responses after intestinal transplantation. Study-level background: Recipients underwent multivisceral, liver-intestinal, or isolated intestinal transplants. Tacrolimus plus steroids were given to all recipients for about 3 years, preceded by anti-thymocyte globulin induction.

Trimming took off 3 bases at V and 0 bases at J, with 12 bases between the two ends. Germline CDR1 and CDR2: GTSNPN and SVGIG (reference sequence). This CDR3 is 15 amino acids long. The protocol was immunoSEQ multiplex PCR, while the TCRdb copy is restricted to in-frame clones and leaves out a portion. The repertoire holds about 12,000 clones, with about 30% as singletons. The culture paired roughly 200,000 irradiated violet-dye-labeled stimulators with roughly 200,000 CFSE-labeled responders. This chain joins TRBV30 and TRBJ2-1; maybe TRBD1 (5 bases). Sequenced here: alloreactive CD8+ T cells from a mixed lymphocyte reaction culture, sampled before intestinal transplant. Indicated subset: CFSE-low proliferating T cells sorted from roughly 6-day pre-transplant mixed lymphocyte reaction (GvH or HvG direction). This sequence originates from a human patient who received an intestinal transplant. The CDR3 loop reads CAWRSDTSSYNEQFF. The DNA for the CDR3 is TGTGCCTGGAGATCGGACACGAGCTCCTACAATGAGCAGTTCTTC.